This TCR beta chain emerged from a study of early T cells in non-severe SARS-CoV-2 infection. Germline CDR1 reads SGHTA; CDR2 reads FQGNSA. This CDR3 is 14 amino acids long. Trimming removed 6 bases from V and 1 base from J, with 12 bases in between. TCRdb independently ran MiXCR on the 5' RACE reads; one entry per CDR3 protein. The repertoire holds some 77,000 distinct CDR3 sequences, with roughly 12% as singletons. This clonotype turned up a few times. This chain uses TRBV7-2 with TRBJ2-5; D may be TRBD1 (5 bases). This receptor was identified in an adult who was a healthcare worker with PCR-confirmed SARS-CoV-2 infection or an uninfected control (not recorded which). Sequenced material: whole blood. CDR3 amino acids: CASSYKGPQETQYF. In DNA form, the CDR3 reads TGTGCCAGCAGTTATAAGGGGCCCCAAGAGACCCAGTACTTC.